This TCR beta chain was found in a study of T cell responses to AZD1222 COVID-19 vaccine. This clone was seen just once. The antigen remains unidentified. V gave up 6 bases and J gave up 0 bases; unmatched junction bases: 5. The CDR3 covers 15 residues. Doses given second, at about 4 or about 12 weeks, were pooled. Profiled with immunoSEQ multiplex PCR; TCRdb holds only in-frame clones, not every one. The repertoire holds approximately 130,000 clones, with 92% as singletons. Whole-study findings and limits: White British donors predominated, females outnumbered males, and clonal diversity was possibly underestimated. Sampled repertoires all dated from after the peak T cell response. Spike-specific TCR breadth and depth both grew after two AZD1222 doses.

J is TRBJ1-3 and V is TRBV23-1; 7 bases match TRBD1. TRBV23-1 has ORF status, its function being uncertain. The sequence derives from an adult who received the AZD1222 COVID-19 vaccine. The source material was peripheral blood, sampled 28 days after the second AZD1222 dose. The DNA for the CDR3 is TGCGCCAGCAGGCCCACAGGGGTCTCTGGAAACACCATATATTTT. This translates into CASRPTGVSGNTIYF.